The 25 T cell receptor beta chains below come from one sample, sequenced in a study of shared clonotypes between healthy human individuals. Here immunoSEQ multiplex PCR was the method, and the copy in TCRdb shows in-frame clones only, minus some. The sample contains about 2 million clones, roughly 94% of which appear only once. Source material: naive CD4+ T cells sorted from blood. Stated subset: CD45RA+ positively selected. Receptors originate from a man aged 18-30 years in good health.

The chain couples TRBV7-2 to TRBJ2-1; TRBD2 agrees at 9 bases. With 5 bases clipped from V and 3 bases from J, the junction kept 14 bases outside the gene matches. CDR3 size: 18 residues. Germline V gene lookup returns CDR1 SGHTA and CDR2 FQGNSA. The CDR3: CASSPHLGAGGLYNEQFF. The CDR3 nucleotides read TGTGCCAGCAGCCCACATCTAGGAGCGGGAGGCCTCTACAATGAGCAGTTCTTC.

Note on this clone: Other nucleotide sequences from this sample produce the same CDR3. The chain links TRBV2 to TRBJ1-6; no firm D call. CDR1 SNHLY and CDR2 FYNNEI come from the germline V gene. The CDR3 sequence is 13 residues long. Trimming cost V 4 bases and J 7 bases, with 8 bases left between them. In DNA, the CDR3 is TGTGCCAGCAGTGGAGAAGGGAATTCACCCCTCCACTTT. Amino acid sequence: CASSGEGNSPLHF.

The chain is built from TRBV5-4 and TRBJ2-5; D gene unclear. The V gene's germline CDR1 is SGHNT and CDR2 YYREEE (reference sequence). V was cut by 2 bases and J by 5 bases, with 4 bases left in between. The CDR3 is 11 amino acids. The CDR3 bases are TGTGCCAGCAGCTTTATGGAGACCCAGTACTTC. As protein: CASSFMETQYF.

This rearrangement joins TRBV30 to TRBJ1-5; 8 nucleotides align to TRBD1. J lost 1 base, V lost 1 base, and 9 bases had no gene match. The germline V gene encodes CDR1 GTSNPN and CDR2 SVGIG (reference sequence). The CDR3 length is 17 residues. The CDR3 reads CAWSAWTGIGSNQPQHF. CDR3 sequence (DNA): TGTGCCTGGAGTGCTTGGACAGGGATAGGGAGCAATCAGCCCCAGCATTTT.

V is TRBV9 and J is TRBJ2-1; 9 nucleotides agree with TRBD1. The CDR3 contains 15 residues. The V gene end was trimmed by 5 bases and the J gene end by 9 bases; junction bases not matched to a gene: 12. Germline V lookup: CDR1 SGDLS, CDR2 YYNGEE. The CDR3 DNA sequence: TGTGCCAGCAGTCTAATCCAGGGACAGGGTTTTGAGCAGTTCTTC. Encoded protein: CASSLIQGQGFEQFF.

V is TRBV11-2 and J is TRBJ2-7, with TRBD2 identical over 9 bases. The CDR3 covers 14 residues. In germline, CDR1 is SGHAT, CDR2 FQNNGV. Trimming took 5 bases from V and 3 from J; bases not matched to a gene: 5. The CDR3: CASSLGTSNYEQYF. The DNA for the CDR3 is TGTGCCAGCAGCCTTGGGACTAGCAACTACGAGCAGTACTTC.

This rearrangement joins TRBV9 to TRBJ2-5; 12 bases match TRBD2. Germline V gene data show CDR1 as SGDLS and CDR2 as YYNGEE. V trimming: 4 bases; J trimming: 4 bases; junction bases outside the gene matches: 17. The CDR3 extends over 19 amino acids. The CDR3 reads CASSPRLAGEIGYGETQYF. The CDR3 DNA is TGTGCCAGCAGCCCCAGACTAGCGGGGGAAATAGGGTATGGAGAGACCCAGTACTTC.

The chain joins TRBV7-8 to TRBJ2-2; D not certain. Trimming shortened V by 5 bases and J by 1 base, and 5 bases separated the two germline ends. CDR3 size: 13 residues. Germline CDR1 is SGHVS and CDR2 is FQNEAQ. CDR3 protein: CASSGWNTGELFF. The CDR3 DNA is TGTGCCAGCAGCGGCTGGAACACCGGGGAGCTGTTTTTT.

This chain connects TRBV5-4 to TRBJ1-1, with D maybe TRBD1 (6 bases). V lost 0 bases and J lost 7, with 16 bases in between. Looked up from germline, CDR1 is SGHNT and CDR2 is YYREEE (reference sequence). This CDR3 has 15 residues. The CDR3 spells CASSLASGAFDEAFF. CDR3 nucleotides: TGTGCCAGCAGCTTGGCTTCGGGGGCTTTTGATGAAGCTTTCTTT.

This chain uses TRBV28 with TRBJ2-7; 9 bases are a match to TRBD1. In germline, CDR1 is MDHEN, CDR2 SYDVKM. V was pared by 4 bases and J by 7 bases, with 11 bases of the junction left unmatched. The CDR3 runs 15 residues. DNA for the CDR3: TGTGCCAGCAGTTCCCCCCGGGACAGGGTGGGTGAGCAGTACTTC. Translating it yields CASSSPRDRVGEQYF.

This chain joins TRBV25-1 and TRBJ1-6; D is uncertain. Trimming took off 3 bases at V and 11 bases at J, with 11 bases between the two ends. Looked up from germline, CDR1 is MGHDK and CDR2 is SYGVNS. The CDR3 contains 13 residues. CDR3 DNA: TGTGCCAGCAGTGACATCGCTGCGGCACCCCTCCACTTT. Amino acid sequence: CASSDIAAAPLHF.

This clone was counted once. The rearrangement links TRBV6-1 to TRBJ2-1; D gene uncertain. This CDR3 contains 12 residues. V lost 2 bases to trimming and J lost 6 bases, with 5 bases between them. CDR1 is MNHNS, CDR2 SASEGT, per germline. Here the CDR3 DNA reads TGTGCCAGCAGTGAATGGCTCAATGAGCAGTTCTTC. This gives the protein CASSEWLNEQFF.

This chain uses TRBV15 with TRBJ1-5; D unresolved. The CDR3 has 12 amino acids. Germline V lookup: CDR1 LNHNV, CDR2 YYDKDF (reference sequence). V was pared by 6 bases and J by 0 bases, with 3 bases between. The CDR3 loop reads CATRGSNQPQHF. CDR3 bases: TGTGCCACCAGGGGTAGCAATCAGCCCCAGCATTTT.

The J gene is TRBJ1-1, the V gene TRBV19; no firm D call. Germline-derived CDR1 and CDR2 are LNHDA and SQIVND (reference sequence). The CDR3 covers 16 residues. The V end lost 5 bases, the J end lost 6 bases, and 22 bases lay between the germline ends. The CDR3 loop is CASSAGRKITVAEAFF. For the CDR3, the DNA is TGTGCCAGTAGTGCCGGGCGCAAGATAACAGTCGCTGAAGCTTTCTTT.

This chain connects TRBV28 to TRBJ2-2; D is possibly TRBD1 or TRBD2 (5 bases each). The CDR3 length is 16 residues. V was trimmed by 4 bases and J by 0 bases, leaving 12 bases between them. Germline values: CDR1 MDHEN, CDR2 SYDVKM. This chain's CDR3 is CASSSPGLANTGELFF. CDR3 nucleotides: TGTGCCAGCAGTTCGCCGGGGCTAGCGAACACCGGGGAGCTGTTTTTT.

Remarks on this clone: The same CDR3 also results from other DNA sequences found in this sample. The V call is TRBV5-1, the J call TRBJ2-2, with D unclear. The V gene lost 1 base and the J gene lost 0 bases, with 7 bases spanning the gap. This CDR3 comprises 15 residues. The germline V gene has CDR1 SGHRS and CDR2 YFSETQ. The CDR3 loop is CASSLNRANTGELFF. In nucleotides, the CDR3 is TGCGCCAGCAGCTTGAACCGAGCGAACACCGGGGAGCTGTTTTTT.

The genes are TRBV6-6 and TRBJ2-1, with D perhaps matching TRBD1 (5 bases). V lost 5 bases and J 8 bases, leaving 13 bases between the germline ends. This CDR3 has 13 amino acids. Looked up from germline, CDR1 is MNHNY and CDR2 is SVGAGI (reference sequence). CDR3 protein: CASSELLGDEQFF. CDR3 DNA: TGTGCCAGCAGTGAGCTTTTAGGGGATGAGCAGTTCTTC.

The V and J genes are TRBV2 and TRBJ1-2; a possible D gene is TRBD1 (5 bases). Germline V CDR1 and CDR2: SNHLY, FYNNEI. This CDR3 region has 14 residues. V gave up 2 bases and J gave up 3 bases, with 10 bases separating them. In nucleotides, the CDR3 is TGTGCCAGCAGTGAATCCTGGGGGTACTATGGCTACACCTTC. Amino acid sequence: CASSESWGYYGYTF.

This sequence joins TRBV13 and TRBJ2-1; D gene ambiguous. Trimming cost V 5 bases and J 0 bases, with 11 bases left between them. Germline CDR1 reads PRHDT; CDR2 reads FYEKMQ (reference sequence). The CDR3 has 15 residues. As DNA, the CDR3 is TGTGCCAGCAGCCTACAGAGCCACTCCTACAATGAGCAGTTCTTC. Residues: CASSLQSHSYNEQFF.

This clone was seen a handful of times. V and J are TRBV6-6 and TRBJ2-7, with 13 bases aligning to TRBD2. Per the germline V gene, CDR1 is MNHNY and CDR2 is SVGAGI (reference sequence). The CDR3 spans 16 residues. The V gene end was trimmed by 6 bases and the J gene end by 5 bases; junction bases not matched to a gene: 10. The CDR3 sequence: CASRVAGLAGDHEQYF. The DNA for the CDR3 is TGTGCCAGCAGAGTTGCCGGACTAGCGGGAGACCACGAGCAGTACTTC.

In this sample, this clone turned up once. The rearrangement joins TRBV30 to TRBJ2-7; D may correspond to TRBD1 or TRBD2 (5 bases each). Trimming removed 1 base at V and 4 bases at J, with 14 bases between. Per the germline V gene, CDR1 is GTSNPN and CDR2 is SVGIG (reference sequence). This CDR3 spans 14 amino acids. The CDR3 protein is CAWSGEGRLYEQYF. The CDR3, as DNA: TGTGCCTGGAGTGGAGAGGGGCGATTGTACGAGCAGTACTTC.

This clone was seen just once. The chain recombines TRBV28 with TRBJ1-5; D not certain. Germline V CDR1 and CDR2: MDHEN, SYDVKM. The length of the CDR3 is 15 residues. V was clipped by 6 bases and J by 2 bases, with 14 bases between them. The CDR3 protein is CASSPEVAGNQPQHF. In DNA, the CDR3 is TGTGCCAGCAGCCCGGAAGTCGCAGGCAATCAGCCCCAGCATTTT.

The chain's CDR3 is CASSPRGEGADTQYF. CDR3 nucleotides: TGTGCCAGCAGCCCGAGGGGGGAGGGAGCAGATACGCAGTATTTT. V is TRBV7-9 and J is TRBJ2-3, with D possibly TRBD2 on 7 matching bases. The CDR3 length is 15 residues. Deletions cut 5 bases from V and 4 bases from J, with 16 bases between. In germline, CDR1 is SEHNR, CDR2 FQNEAQ (reference sequence).

The J gene is TRBJ2-4, the V gene TRBV27; tentative D call: TRBD2 (6 bases). V gave up 6 bases and J gave up 5 bases, with 11 bases separating them. The CDR3 runs to 13 residues. The germline CDR1 and CDR2 sequences are MNHEY and SMNVEV (reference sequence). As DNA, the CDR3 is TGTGCCAGCAGAGGAGGGAAGGAAAACATTCAGTACTTC. Translation gives CASRGGKENIQYF.

The V and J genes are TRBV16 and TRBJ1-2; D might be TRBD1 (5 bases). The CDR3 spans 14 residues. Trimming shortened V by 0 bases and J by 8 bases, and 13 bases separated the two germline ends. Germline V gene data show CDR1 as KGHSY and CDR2 as FQNENV. The CDR3 DNA reads TGTGCCAGCAGCCAATCACGGGACCTCGGGGGCTACACCTTC. It yields the protein CASSQSRDLGGYTF.